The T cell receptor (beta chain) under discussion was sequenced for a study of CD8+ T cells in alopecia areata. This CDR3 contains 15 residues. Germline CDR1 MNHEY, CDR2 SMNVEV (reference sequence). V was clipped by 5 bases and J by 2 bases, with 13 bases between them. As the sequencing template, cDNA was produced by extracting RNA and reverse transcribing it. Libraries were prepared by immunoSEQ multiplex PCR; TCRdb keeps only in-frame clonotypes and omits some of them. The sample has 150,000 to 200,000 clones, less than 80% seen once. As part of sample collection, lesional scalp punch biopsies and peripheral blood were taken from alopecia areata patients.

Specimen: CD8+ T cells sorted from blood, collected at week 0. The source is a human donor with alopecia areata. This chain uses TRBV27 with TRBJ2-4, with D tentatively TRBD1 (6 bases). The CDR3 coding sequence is TGTGCCAGCAGTCGAGGGGGATTCACCAAAAACATTCAGTACTTC. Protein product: CASSRGGFTKNIQYF.